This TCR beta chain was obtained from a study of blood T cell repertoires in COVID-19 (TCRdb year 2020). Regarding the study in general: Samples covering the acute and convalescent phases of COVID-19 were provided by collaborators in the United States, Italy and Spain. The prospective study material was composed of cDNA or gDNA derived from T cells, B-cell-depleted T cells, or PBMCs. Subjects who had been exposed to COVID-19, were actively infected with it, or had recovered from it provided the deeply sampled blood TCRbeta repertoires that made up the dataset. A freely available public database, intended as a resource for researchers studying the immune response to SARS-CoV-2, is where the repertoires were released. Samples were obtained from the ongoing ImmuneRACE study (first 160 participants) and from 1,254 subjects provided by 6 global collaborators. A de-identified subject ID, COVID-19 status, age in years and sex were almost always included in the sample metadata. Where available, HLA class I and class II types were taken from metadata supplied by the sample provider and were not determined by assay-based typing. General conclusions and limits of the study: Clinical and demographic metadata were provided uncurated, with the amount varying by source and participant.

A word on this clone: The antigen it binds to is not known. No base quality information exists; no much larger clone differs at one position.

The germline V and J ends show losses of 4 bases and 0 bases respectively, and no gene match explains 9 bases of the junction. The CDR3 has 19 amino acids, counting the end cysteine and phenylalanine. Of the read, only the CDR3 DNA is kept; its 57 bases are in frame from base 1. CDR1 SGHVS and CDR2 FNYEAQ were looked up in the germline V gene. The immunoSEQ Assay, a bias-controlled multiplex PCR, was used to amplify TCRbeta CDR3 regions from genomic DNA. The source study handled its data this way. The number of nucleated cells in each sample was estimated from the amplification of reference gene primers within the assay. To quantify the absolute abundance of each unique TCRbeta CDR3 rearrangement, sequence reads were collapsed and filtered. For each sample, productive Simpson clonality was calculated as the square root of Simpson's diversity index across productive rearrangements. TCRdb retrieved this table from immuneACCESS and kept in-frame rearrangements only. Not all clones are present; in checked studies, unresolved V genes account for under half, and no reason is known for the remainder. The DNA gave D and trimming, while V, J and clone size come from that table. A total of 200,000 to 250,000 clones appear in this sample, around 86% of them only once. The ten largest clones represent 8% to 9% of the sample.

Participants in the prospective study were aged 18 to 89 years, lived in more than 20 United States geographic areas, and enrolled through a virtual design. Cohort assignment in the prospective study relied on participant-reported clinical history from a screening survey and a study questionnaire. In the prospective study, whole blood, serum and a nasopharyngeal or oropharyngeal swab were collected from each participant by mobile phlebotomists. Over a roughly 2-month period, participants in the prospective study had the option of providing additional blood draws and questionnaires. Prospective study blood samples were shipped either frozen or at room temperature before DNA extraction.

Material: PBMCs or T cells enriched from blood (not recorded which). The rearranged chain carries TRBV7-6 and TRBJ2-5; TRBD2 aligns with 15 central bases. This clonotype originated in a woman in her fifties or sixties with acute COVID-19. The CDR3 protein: CASSSGRGLAGGHQETQYF. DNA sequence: TGTGCCAGCAGCTCAGGGAGGGGACTAGCGGGAGGACACCAAGAGACCCAGTACTTC.